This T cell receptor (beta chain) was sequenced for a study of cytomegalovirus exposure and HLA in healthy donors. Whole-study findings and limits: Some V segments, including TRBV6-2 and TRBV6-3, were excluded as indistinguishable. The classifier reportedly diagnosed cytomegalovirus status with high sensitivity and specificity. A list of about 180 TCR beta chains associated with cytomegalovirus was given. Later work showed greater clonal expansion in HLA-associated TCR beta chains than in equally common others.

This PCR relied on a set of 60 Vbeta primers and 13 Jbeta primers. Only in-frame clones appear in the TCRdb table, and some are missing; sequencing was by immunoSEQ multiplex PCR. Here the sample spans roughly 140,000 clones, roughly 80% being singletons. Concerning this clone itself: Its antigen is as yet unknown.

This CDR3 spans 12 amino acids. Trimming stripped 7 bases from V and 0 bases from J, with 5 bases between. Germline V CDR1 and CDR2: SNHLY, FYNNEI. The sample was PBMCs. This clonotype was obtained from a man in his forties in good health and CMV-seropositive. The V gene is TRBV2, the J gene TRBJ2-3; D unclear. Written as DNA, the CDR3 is TGTGCCAGCACAGTCAGCACAGATACGCAGTATTTT. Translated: CASTVSTDTQYF.